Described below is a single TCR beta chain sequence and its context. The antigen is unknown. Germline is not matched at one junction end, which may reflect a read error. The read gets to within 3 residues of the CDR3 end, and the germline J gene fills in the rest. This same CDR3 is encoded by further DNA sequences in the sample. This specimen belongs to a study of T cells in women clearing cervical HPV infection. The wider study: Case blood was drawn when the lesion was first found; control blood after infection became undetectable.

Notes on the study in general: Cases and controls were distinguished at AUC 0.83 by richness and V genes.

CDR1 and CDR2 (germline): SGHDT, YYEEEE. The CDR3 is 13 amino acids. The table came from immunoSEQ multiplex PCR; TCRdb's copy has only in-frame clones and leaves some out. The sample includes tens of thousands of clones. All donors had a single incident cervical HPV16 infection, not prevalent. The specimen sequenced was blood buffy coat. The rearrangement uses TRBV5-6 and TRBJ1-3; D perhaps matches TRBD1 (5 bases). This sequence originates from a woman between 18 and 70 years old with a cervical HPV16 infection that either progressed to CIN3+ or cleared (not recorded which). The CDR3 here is CASSLGGGNTIYF. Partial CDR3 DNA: TGTGCCAGCAGCTTGGGGGGCGGAAACACA.